One and the same sample provided the 8 T cell receptor beta chains below, sequenced in a study of blood T cell repertoires in COVID-19. Using immunoSEQ multiplex PCR, the repertoire was profiled, and TCRdb retains in-frame clones only, with some absent. The repertoire consists of more than 55,000 clones, with around 84% occurring once and the leading ten covering almost 10%. The sample comprised peripheral blood. The source is a woman of 80 years or more with acute or convalescent COVID-19.

This clone occurred a few times. The V and J genes are TRBV3-1 (or the pseudogene TRBV3-2) and TRBJ1-1; D might be TRBD1 (6 bases). Germline CDR1 and CDR2: LGHDT and YNNKEL (reference sequence). The CDR3 totals 14 residues. The ends were cut back, 0 bases at V and 9 bases at J, with 14 bases in the middle. The chain's CDR3 is CASSQDNRAPKAFF. CDR3 DNA sequence: TGTGCCAGCAGCCAAGATAACAGGGCCCCCAAAGCTTTCTTT.

This chain links TRBV5-1 with TRBJ1-2, with 9 nucleotides matching TRBD1. The CDR3 loop spans 17 amino acids. The ends lost 3 bases at V and 0 bases at J; junction bases unmatched: 9. Germline assignment: CDR1 SGHRS and CDR2 YFSETQ. The CDR3 is CASSWGTGRSANYGYTF. The CDR3 nucleotides read TGCGCCAGCAGCTGGGGGACAGGGAGGTCAGCTAACTATGGCTACACCTTC.

This clone came up a few times. This chain connects TRBV19 to TRBJ1-3; D call uncertain. V was shortened by 5 bases and J by 0 bases, with 8 bases between the two germline ends. The CDR3 contains 14 residues. Germline-derived CDR1 and CDR2 are LNHDA and SQIVND (reference sequence). For the CDR3, the DNA is TGTGCCAGTAGTCCACGGAGCTCTGGAAACACCATATATTTT. Amino acids: CASSPRSSGNTIYF.

J is TRBJ1-5 and V is TRBV19; 8 nucleotides line up with TRBD1. Germline assignment: CDR1 LNHDA and CDR2 SQIVND (reference sequence). J gave up 1 base and V 11 bases, and 7 bases lay outside the gene matches. The CDR3 runs to 14 residues. The CDR3 region has the DNA TGTGCCGGGGGGGACAGGCGGAGCAATCAGCCCCAGCATTTT. This gives the protein CAGGDRRSNQPQHF. Based on the CDR3 plus reference TRBV19 and TRBJ1-5, the full variable domain is DGGITQSPKYLFRKEGQNVTLSCEQNLNHDAMYWYRQDPGQGLRLIYYSQIVNDFQKGDIAEGYSVSREKKESFPLTVTSAQKNPTAFYLCAGGDRRSNQPQHFGDGTRLSIL.

The chain links TRBV2 to TRBJ2-7; D is ambiguous. Germline V gives CDR1 SNHLY, CDR2 FYNNEI. Between the trimmed V and J ends, which lost 11 bases and 0 bases, there was a span of 11 bases. The CDR3 has 12 residues. The CDR3 DNA follows: TGTGCCTTCCAGGTTAGCTCCTACGAGCAGTACTTC. Translated: CAFQVSSYEQYF.

The chain joins TRBV30 to TRBJ1-2, with a possible D match to TRBD1 (5 bases). Between the trimmed V and J ends, which lost 3 bases and 3 bases, there was a span of 14 bases. Germline CDR1 is GTSNPN and CDR2 is SVGIG (reference sequence). The CDR3 extends over 14 amino acids. The CDR3 spells CAWSLGLRDYGYTF. The CDR3 coding sequence is TGTGCCTGGAGCCTGGGACTACGGGACTATGGCTACACCTTC.

This chain links TRBV2 with TRBJ2-2, with TRBD1 identical over 10 bases. J was trimmed by 4 bases and V by 7 bases; bases with no gene match: 6. Germline assignment: CDR1 SNHLY and CDR2 FYNNEI. The CDR3 runs 15 residues. The CDR3 reads CASNRDRGATGELFF. As DNA, the CDR3 is TGTGCCAGCAATCGGGACAGGGGCGCCACCGGGGAGCTGTTTTTT.

Details on this clone: Within the sample, other DNA sequences also encode this same CDR3. The chain carries TRBV10-2 and TRBJ1-2; D is possibly TRBD1 (6 bases). Germline loops: CDR1 WSHSY, CDR2 SAAADI. The ends were cut back, 0 bases at V and 6 bases at J, with 17 bases in the middle. The CDR3 runs 16 residues. CDR3 sequence (DNA): TGCGCCAGCAGTGAGTCACGACAGGCCGGGGTCAATGGCTACACCTTC. Translation: CASSESRQAGVNGYTF.